These T cell receptor beta chains were read from a single sample in a study of identical twins. TCRdb fed the 5' RACE reads into MiXCR, producing one record per CDR3 protein. The profile shows just under 550,000 distinct CDR3 sequences, about 15% of them singletons. The sample was also reused in another study, on yellow fever vaccine responses in identical twins.

Sequenced: CD4+ T cells sorted from blood. Receptor source: a woman under 30 in good health. Each CDR3 is given with its conserved first and last residue. The order of the fields is V gene, CDR3 length, D gene, clone size, J gene, CDR3 DNA, CDR3 protein. The D gene is left open where the match is weak. Rows give clone size only sometimes, using once, few, many, or a class for an expanded clone.

v_call: TRBV20-1; cdr3_length: 14; d_call: TRBD1; clone_size: few; j_call: TRBJ2-5; cdr3_nt: TGCAGTGGTCGCCCGATAGGGGGCGGAGAGACCCAGTACTTC; cdr3_aa: CSGRPIGGGETQYF
v_call: TRBV7-2; cdr3_length: 16; d_call: TRBD2; clone_size: .; j_call: TRBJ2-3; cdr3_nt: TGTGCCAGCAGCTTACAACTAGCGGGGGGGCGAGATACGCAGTATTTT; cdr3_aa: CASSLQLAGGRDTQYF
v_call: TRBV7-8; cdr3_length: 15; d_call: TRBD1; clone_size: few; j_call: TRBJ2-3; cdr3_nt: TGTGCCAGCAGCTCGGGACAGGGCGGTACAGATACGCAGTATTTT; cdr3_aa: CASSSGQGGTDTQYF
v_call: TRBV4-2; cdr3_length: 17; d_call: TRBD2; clone_size: .; j_call: TRBJ2-1; cdr3_nt: TGTGCCAGCAGCCAAGGGGGGAGCGGGGGCTCCTACAATGAGCAGTTCTTC; cdr3_aa: CASSQGGSGGSYNEQFF
v_call: TRBV7-8; cdr3_length: 15; d_call: TRBD2; clone_size: .; j_call: TRBJ2-2; cdr3_nt: TGTGCCAGCAACAGAGGGACTAGAGGGACCGGGGAGCTGTTTTTT; cdr3_aa: CASNRGTRGTGELFF
v_call: TRBV21-1; cdr3_length: 17; d_call: .; clone_size: .; j_call: TRBJ2-6; cdr3_nt: TGTGCCAGCAGGACCCGGGGAGGTAACTCTGGGGCCAACGTCCTGACTTTC; cdr3_aa: CASRTRGGNSGANVLTF
v_call: TRBV24-1; cdr3_length: 15; d_call: TRBD1; clone_size: .; j_call: TRBJ2-3; cdr3_nt: TGTGCCACCAGGGGACAGGGGACAAGCACAGATACGCAGTATTTT; cdr3_aa: CATRGQGTSTDTQYF
v_call: TRBV3-1; cdr3_length: 17; d_call: TRBD1; clone_size: few; j_call: TRBJ2-1; cdr3_nt: TGTGCCAGCAGCCACGAGGACAGGGGTCGTTTTTACAATGAGCAGTTCTTC; cdr3_aa: CASSHEDRGRFYNEQFF
v_call: TRBV11-2; cdr3_length: 19; d_call: TRBD2; clone_size: .; j_call: TRBJ2-5; cdr3_nt: TGTGCCAGCAGCCTATTTAGCGGGGCGGGTAGACGGGTTCAAGAGACCCAGTACTTC; cdr3_aa: CASSLFSGAGRRVQETQYF
v_call: TRBV29-1; cdr3_length: 13; d_call: .; clone_size: .; j_call: TRBJ2-5; cdr3_nt: TGCAGCGTTGAAGTGATAAGGAGGGAGACCCAGTACTTC; cdr3_aa: CSVEVIRRETQYF
v_call: TRBV28; cdr3_length: 14; d_call: .; clone_size: .; j_call: TRBJ2-7; cdr3_nt: TGTGCCAGCAGTTTAGGGGACCCATTCTACGAGCAGTACTTC; cdr3_aa: CASSLGDPFYEQYF
v_call: TRBV29-1; cdr3_length: 13; d_call: .; clone_size: .; j_call: TRBJ2-1; cdr3_nt: TGCAGCGTTAACGGGGCATCCTACAATGAGCAGTTCTTC; cdr3_aa: CSVNGASYNEQFF
v_call: TRBV12-3/TRBV12-4; cdr3_length: 16; d_call: .; clone_size: .; j_call: TRBJ2-3; cdr3_nt: TGTGCCAGCAGTTTAGGGGACTTCGCCAACACAGATACGCAGTATTTT; cdr3_aa: CASSLGDFANTDTQYF
v_call: TRBV5-1; cdr3_length: 17; d_call: TRBD2; clone_size: .; j_call: TRBJ2-1; cdr3_nt: TGCGCCAGCAGCAAGAGACTAGCGGGGGTGATTTACAATGAGCAGTTCTTC; cdr3_aa: CASSKRLAGVIYNEQFF
v_call: TRBV7-8; cdr3_length: 17; d_call: TRBD2; clone_size: few; j_call: TRBJ2-1; cdr3_nt: TGTGCCAGCAGCTTCCCCCGGGCGGGAGGTGCGGGCAATGAGCAGTTCTTC; cdr3_aa: CASSFPRAGGAGNEQFF
v_call: TRBV20-1; cdr3_length: 14; d_call: .; clone_size: few; j_call: TRBJ2-1; cdr3_nt: TGCAGTGCCATACGGGACCCGGGGATGGGTGAGCAGTTCTTC; cdr3_aa: CSAIRDPGMGEQFF
v_call: TRBV2; cdr3_length: 14; d_call: TRBD2; clone_size: few; j_call: TRBJ2-1; cdr3_nt: TGTGCCAGCAGGGAACAGCGGGAGTCTCATGAGCAGTTCTTC; cdr3_aa: CASREQRESHEQFF
v_call: TRBV9; cdr3_length: 14; d_call: .; clone_size: few; j_call: TRBJ2-5; cdr3_nt: TGTGCCAGCAGCCCCTCGGCAGGGCGAGAGACCCAGTACTTC; cdr3_aa: CASSPSAGRETQYF